This entry features one T cell receptor beta chain sequence. CDR1 and CDR2 from the germline V gene are SGHTA and FQGNSA. CDR3 length: 14 amino acids. Deletions cut 1 base from V and 5 bases from J, with 11 bases between. Both 60 Vbeta primers and 13 Jbeta primers went into the PCR. Clones were read by immunoSEQ multiplex PCR, and TCRdb kept only the in-frame ones, dropping some. The profile shows 80,000 or so clones, around 66% of them singletons. This specimen belongs to a study of cytomegalovirus exposure and HLA in healthy donors. Sequenced input: PBMCs. This sequence was found in a man between 60 and 75 years old in good health and CMV-seropositive. V is TRBV7-2 and J is TRBJ2-5; D gene uncertain. Here the CDR3 reads CASSLGLHGETQYF. The DNA for the CDR3 is TGTGCCAGCAGCTTAGGACTGCACGGGGAGACCCAGTACTTC.